Following are 2 T cell receptor beta chains from one sample sequenced in a study of T cell responses to AZD1222 COVID-19 vaccine. Some clones are missing from TCRdb's copy, which holds only in-frame ones; the method was immunoSEQ multiplex PCR. The table lists 100,000 to 150,000 clones, roughly 86% of them singletons, with roughly 4.1% in the top ten. This sample comprised peripheral blood, obtained on day 0 of AZD1222 vaccination. The source of these receptors is an adult in good health.

J is TRBJ2-7 and V is TRBV24-1, with D perhaps matching TRBD1 or TRBD2 (5 bases each). Trimming removed 3 bases at V and 0 bases at J, with 17 bases between. The CDR3 runs 17 residues. CDR1 KGHDR and CDR2 SFDVKD come from the germline V gene. CDR3: CATSDPTGRAFSYEQYF. The CDR3, as DNA: TGTGCCACCAGTGATCCAACGGGACGGGCGTTCTCCTACGAGCAGTACTTC.

The chain couples TRBV5-8 to TRBJ2-1, with 12 positions matching TRBD2. V shed 0 bases and J 10 bases; nucleotides not matched to a gene: 8. The CDR3 consists of 16 residues. CDR1 and CDR2 from the germline V gene are SGHTS and YDEGEE. The CDR3 region has the DNA TGTGCCAGCAGCTTGGCCCGACTAGCGGGAGTAGGAGAGCAGTTCTTC. Its protein product is CASSLARLAGVGEQFF.